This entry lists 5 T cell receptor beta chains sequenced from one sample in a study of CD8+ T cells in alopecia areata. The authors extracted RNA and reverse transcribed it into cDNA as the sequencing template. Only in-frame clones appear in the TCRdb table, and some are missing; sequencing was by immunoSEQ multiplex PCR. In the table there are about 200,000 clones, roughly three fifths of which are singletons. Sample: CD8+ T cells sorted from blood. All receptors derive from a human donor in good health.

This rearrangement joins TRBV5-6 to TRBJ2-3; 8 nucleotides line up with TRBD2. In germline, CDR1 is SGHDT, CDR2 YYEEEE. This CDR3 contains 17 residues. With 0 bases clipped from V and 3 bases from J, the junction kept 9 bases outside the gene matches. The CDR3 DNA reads TGTGCCAGCAGCTTGGTTCTAGCGGGTGACCCGACAGATACGCAGTATTTT. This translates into CASSLVLAGDPTDTQYF.

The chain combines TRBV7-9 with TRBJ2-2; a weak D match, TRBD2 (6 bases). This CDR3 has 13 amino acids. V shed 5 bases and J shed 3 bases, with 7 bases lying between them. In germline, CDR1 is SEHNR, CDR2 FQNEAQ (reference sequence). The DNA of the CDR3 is TGTGCCAGCAGCCGCGGGGACACCGGGGAGCTGTTTTTT. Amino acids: CASSRGDTGELFF.

The CDR3 DNA reads TGCGCCAGCAGCCAAGCAGGACAGGAGAATTCACCCCTCCACTTT. Its protein product is CASSQAGQENSPLHF. V gene TRBV4-1 combines with J gene TRBJ1-6, with 7 bases matching TRBD1. The CDR3 loop spans 15 amino acids. The J segment lost 7 bases and the V segment lost 1 base, leaving 4 bases of the junction unmatched. In germline, CDR1 is MGHRA, CDR2 YSYEKL.

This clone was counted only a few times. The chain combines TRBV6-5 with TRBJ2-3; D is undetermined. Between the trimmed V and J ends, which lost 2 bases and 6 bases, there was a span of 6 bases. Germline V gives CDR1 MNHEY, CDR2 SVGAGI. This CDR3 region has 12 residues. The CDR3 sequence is CASSYGRDTQYF. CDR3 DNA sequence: TGTGCCAGCAGTTACGGGCGGGATACGCAGTATTTT.

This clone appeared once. In nucleotides, the CDR3 is TGTGCCAGCAGCTTTTCCGGGACTCACTCCTATGGCTACACCTTC. This codes for CASSFSGTHSYGYTF. The V gene is TRBV7-9, the J gene TRBJ1-2; D perhaps matches TRBD1 (5 bases). Germline CDR1 SEHNR, CDR2 FQNEAQ (reference sequence). This CDR3 is 15 amino acids long. Trimming removed 3 bases from V and 4 bases from J, with 15 bases in between.